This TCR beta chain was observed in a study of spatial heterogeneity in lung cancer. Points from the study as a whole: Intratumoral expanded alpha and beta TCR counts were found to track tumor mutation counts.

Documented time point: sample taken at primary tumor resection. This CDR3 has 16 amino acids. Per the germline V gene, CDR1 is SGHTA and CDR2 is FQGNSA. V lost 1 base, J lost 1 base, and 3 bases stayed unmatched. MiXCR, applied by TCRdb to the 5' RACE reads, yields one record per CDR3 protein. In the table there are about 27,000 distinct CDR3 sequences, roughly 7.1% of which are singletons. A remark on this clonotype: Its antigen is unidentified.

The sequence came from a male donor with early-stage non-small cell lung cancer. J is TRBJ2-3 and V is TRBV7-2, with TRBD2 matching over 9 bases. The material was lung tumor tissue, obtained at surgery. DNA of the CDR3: TGTGCCAGCAGCTTAGGAGCGGGGGGTCGCACAGATACGCAGTATTTT. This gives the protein CASSLGAGGRTDTQYF. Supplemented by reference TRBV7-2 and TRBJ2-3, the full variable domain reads GAGVSQSPSNKVTEKGKDVELRCDPISGHTALYWYRQSLGQGLEFLIYFQGNSAPDKSGLPSDRFSAERTGGSVSTLTIQRTQQEDSAVYLCASSLGAGGRTDTQYFGPGTRLTVL.